A single TCR beta chain is shown here with its context. Many counts were recorded for this clonotype. Its antigen is currently not known. No much larger clonotype is one base removed from it; base qualities were not supplied. This record comes from a study of T cells after yellow fever vaccination (dated by TCRdb to between 2018 and 2021). Broadly, across the study: The SMART-Seq v4 Ultra Low Input RNA kit was used to prepare libraries from fractions with low cell numbers. To track T-cell clones before and after primary and booster YFV17D yellow fever vaccination, bulk TCR alpha and beta repertoires were sequenced longitudinally. Two healthy male donors made up the cohort, one aged 18 to 30 years and the other aged 30 to 40 years. Blood was drawn at multiple timepoints before and after primary and secondary immunization, with bulk PBMC replicates and cell subsets isolated. Overall study results and their limits: After the booster, most of the clones that had expanded following primary vaccination were detected again (roughly 97% of CD4 and around 88% of CD8), which suggests that memory was broadly maintained. Because the study included only a couple of donors, the extent to which the findings can be generalized is limited. A small fraction of clonotypes showed up in both the CD4 and CD8 compartments, probably as a result of convergent recombination. Computational filtering was needed because FACS-sorted repertoires could contain abundant contaminating clonotypes from the bulk population. The secondary T-cell response was weaker than the primary response but faster, peaking on day 5 instead of day 15.

Interpreted using the paper, the treatment or condition label stands for: live attenuated yellow fever vaccine strain. At every blood-draw timepoint, two biological replicates of bulk PBMCs were collected. PBMCs were isolated from peripheral blood using a standard Ficoll-Paque protocol. TriZol was used to extract RNA from bulk PBMCs, CD4 and CD8 fractions, and dextramer-positive and dextramer-negative fractions. Synthesis of TCR cDNA relied on 5'RACE template switching, a step that introduced a universal primer site along with unique molecular identifiers. Priming for cDNA synthesis came from both the TCR alpha and TCR beta constant segments. Library amplification used two PCR steps, and the second PCR step added sample barcodes and sequencing adapters. Sequencing of the libraries was done on either Illumina HiSeq 2500 (2x100 bp) or NovaSeq (2x150 bp). In the paper's pipeline: MIGEC was used to demultiplex reads and collapse the reads into UMI consensus sequences, and MiXCR was used for V(D)J alignment. Using edgeR on replicate PBMC samples, clonotypes were called vaccine-responding if FDR was below 0.01 and the log2 fold change was above 5 up to day 15. CD4 or CD8 identity was assigned to each bulk clonotype according to whether the clonotype was present at higher abundance in the sequenced CD4 repertoire or the sequenced CD8 repertoire. TCRdb applied fastp at Q25 and MiXCR to the public reads, then kept only in-frame beta chains. CDR3 protein duplicates are merged, each entry listing the most common genes and DNA. TCRdb, rather than the study authors, made the V and J calls. The sample table contains 500,000 to 650,000 distinct CDR3 sequences; only one count was recorded for approximately 13% of them. The ten largest clones take up just under 15% of the sample.

This clonotype was sampled from a man younger than 40 who received the YFV17D yellow fever vaccine. The sequenced sample was PBMCs, obtained on the day of the yellow fever booster vaccination.

The sequenced DNA: TGTGCCATCACTCGCAGTGCAAGCTCCTACGAGCAGTACTTC. Protein translation: CAITRSASSYEQYF. Recombination joined TRBV10-3 with TRBJ2-7, with no reliable assignment of the D segment. CDR1 and CDR2 were assigned from the germline V gene as ENHRY and SYGVKD. The CDR3 runs 14 residues from the cysteine to the phenylalanine. Just CDR3 DNA is preserved here, 42 bases in frame from base 1. Deletion took 7 bases off V and 0 bases off J, with a span of 13 bases between the germline ends.